In this sample, the clone carrying this T cell receptor beta chain turned up many times. The antigen is unknown. This entry is derived from a study of identical twins. A universal primer site came from template switching; cDNA carried unique molecular identifiers. TCRdb used MiXCR to reprocess the 5' RACE reads, holding one entry per CDR3 protein. This sample has about 520,000 distinct CDR3 sequences; roughly a fifth occur once, and the top ten carry approximately 0.95%. In every case, the donor was a healthy Caucasian. This CDR3 is 15 amino acids long. The V gene end was trimmed by 1 base and the J gene end by 0 bases; junction bases not matched to a gene: 1. Study-level results: Because invariant MAIT and iNKT cells could be present, zero-insertion analyses could be partly confounded.

The sample also formed part of further work on T cells expressing NK-cell markers. That paper states: Top CD8+ clonotypes included the dominant CD3+CD56+NKG2C+ clonotypes in six donors.

Sequenced input: CD4+ T cells sorted from blood. This TCR derives from a woman in her late teens or twenties in good health. The V call is TRBV12-3 or TRBV12-4, the J call TRBJ2-3; 7 bases are a match to TRBD2. CDR3 in DNA: TGTGCCAGCAGTTTAGTGGGAGGGAGCACAGATACGCAGTATTTT. Protein product: CASSLVGGSTDTQYF.